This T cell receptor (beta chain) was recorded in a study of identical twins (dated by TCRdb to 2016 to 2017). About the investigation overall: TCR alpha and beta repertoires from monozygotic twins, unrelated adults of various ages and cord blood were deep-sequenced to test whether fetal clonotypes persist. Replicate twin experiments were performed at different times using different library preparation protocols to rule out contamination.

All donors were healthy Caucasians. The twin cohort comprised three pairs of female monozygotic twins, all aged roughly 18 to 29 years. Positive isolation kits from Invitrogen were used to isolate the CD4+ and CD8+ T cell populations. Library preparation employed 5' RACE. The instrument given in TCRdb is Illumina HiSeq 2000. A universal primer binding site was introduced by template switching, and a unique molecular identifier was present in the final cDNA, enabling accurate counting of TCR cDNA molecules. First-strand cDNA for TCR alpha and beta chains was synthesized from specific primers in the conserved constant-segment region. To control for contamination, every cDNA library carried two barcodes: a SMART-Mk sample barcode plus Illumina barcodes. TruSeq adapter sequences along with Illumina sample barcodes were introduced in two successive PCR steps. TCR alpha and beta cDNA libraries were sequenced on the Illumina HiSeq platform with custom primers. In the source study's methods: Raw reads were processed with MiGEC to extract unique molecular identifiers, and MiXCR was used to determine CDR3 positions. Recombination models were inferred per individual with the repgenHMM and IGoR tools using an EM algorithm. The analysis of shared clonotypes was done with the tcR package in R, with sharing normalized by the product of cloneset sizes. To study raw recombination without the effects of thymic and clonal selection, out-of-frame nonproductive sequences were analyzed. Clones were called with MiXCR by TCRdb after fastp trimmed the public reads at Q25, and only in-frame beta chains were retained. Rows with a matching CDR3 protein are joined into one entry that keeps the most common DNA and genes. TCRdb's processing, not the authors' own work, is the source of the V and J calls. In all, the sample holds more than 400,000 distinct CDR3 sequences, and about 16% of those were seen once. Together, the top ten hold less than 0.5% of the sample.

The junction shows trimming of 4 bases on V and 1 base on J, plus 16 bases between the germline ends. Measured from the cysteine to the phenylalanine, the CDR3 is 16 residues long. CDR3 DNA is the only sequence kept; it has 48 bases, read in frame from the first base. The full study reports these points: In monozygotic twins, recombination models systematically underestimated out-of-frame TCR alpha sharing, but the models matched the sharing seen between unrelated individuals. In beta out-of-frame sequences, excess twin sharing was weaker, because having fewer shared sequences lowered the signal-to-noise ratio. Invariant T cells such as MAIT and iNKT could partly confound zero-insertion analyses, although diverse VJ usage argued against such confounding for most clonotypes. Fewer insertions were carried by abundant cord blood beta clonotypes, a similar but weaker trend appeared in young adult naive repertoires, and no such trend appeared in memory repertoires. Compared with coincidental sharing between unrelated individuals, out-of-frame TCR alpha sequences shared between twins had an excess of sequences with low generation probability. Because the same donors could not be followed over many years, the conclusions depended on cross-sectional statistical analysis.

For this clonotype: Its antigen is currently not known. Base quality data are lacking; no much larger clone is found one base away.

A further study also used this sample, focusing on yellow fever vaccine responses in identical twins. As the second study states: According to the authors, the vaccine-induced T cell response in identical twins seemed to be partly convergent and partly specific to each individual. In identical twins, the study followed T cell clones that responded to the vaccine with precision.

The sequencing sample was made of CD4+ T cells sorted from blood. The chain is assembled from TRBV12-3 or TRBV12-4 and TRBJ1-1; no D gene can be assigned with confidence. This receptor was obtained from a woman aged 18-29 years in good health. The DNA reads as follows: TGTGCCAGCAGTTCTGGACGGAGTTACCCGAACACTGAAGCTTTCTTT. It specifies CASSSGRSYPNTEAFF.